The 30 T cell receptor beta chains reported below all come from one sample, sequenced in a study of CD8 T cells in ankylosing spondylitis (dated by TCRdb to about 2017). Study-wide conclusions, independent of this receptor: A TCR beta motif made up of under ten highly homologous amino acid variants appeared to be characteristic of blood from ankylosing spondylitis patients.

These receptors' targets are unknown. Library construction relied on 5' RACE. TCRdb records Illumina HiSeq 2500 as the sequencer. In-frame beta chains were kept once TCRdb had trimmed the public reads at Q25 with fastp and called clones with MiXCR. All rows with the same CDR3 protein become a single entry with the most common DNA and genes. The sample yields approximately 550,000 distinct CDR3 sequences; 12% were counted once. The ten largest clones capture nearly 7% of the sample. Sequencing input: blood, either unsorted or a sorted T cell fraction (not recorded which). The receptors here all came from a male donor with ankylosing spondylitis.

Only a few counts were recorded for this clonotype. The chain employs TRBV7-9 and TRBJ2-3; TRBD2 matches 9 bases. Germline V gene data show CDR1 as SEHNR and CDR2 as FQNEAQ (reference sequence). After removal of 5 bases from V and 5 bases from J, the junction contained 14 bases not matched to a gene. The CDR3 has 17 residues. The CDR3 coding sequence is TGTGCCAGCAGCCGAGCCACGGTAGCGGGAGATATAGATACGCAGTATTTT. Encoded protein: CASSRATVAGDIDTQYF.

This clonotype came up a few times. V is TRBV15 and J is TRBJ1-1; no clear D gene. V was trimmed by 6 bases and J by 1 base, leaving 9 bases between them. Germline CDR1 and CDR2: LNHNV and YYDKDF (reference sequence). CDR3 length: 13 residues. The CDR3 here is CATRSTANTEAFF. CDR3 DNA sequence: TGTGCCACCAGAAGTACGGCGAACACTGAAGCTTTCTTT.

The chain is built from TRBV18 and TRBJ2-7; a possible D gene is TRBD2 (5 bases). This CDR3 spans 14 amino acids. V was shortened by 0 bases and J by 6 bases, with 12 bases between the two germline ends. Germline CDR1 KGHSH, CDR2 LQKENI. The DNA for the CDR3 is TGTGCCAGCTCACCACCTGGAGGTTCGTCCGAGCAGTACTTC. Translation: CASSPPGGSSEQYF. Combining the CDR3 with reference TRBV18 and TRBJ2-7 gives the whole variable domain NAGVMQNPRHLVRRRGQEARLRCSPMKGHSHVYWYRQLPEEGLKFMVYLQKENIIDESGMPKERFSAEFPKEGPSILRIQQVVRGDSAAYFCASSPPGGSSEQYFGPGTRLTVT.

V gene TRBV20-1 combines with J gene TRBJ2-1; 7 bases align to TRBD1. The CDR3 loop spans 16 amino acids. Trimming cost V 0 bases and J 6 bases; bases outside gene matches: 11. Germline values: CDR1 DFQATT, CDR2 SNEGSKA (reference sequence). The CDR3 DNA sequence: TGCAGTGCTAGAGATGCGGAGAGGGGGCAGGGCAATGAGCAGTTCTTC. As protein: CSARDAERGQGNEQFF.

In its sample, this clonotype was seen a few times. The chain couples TRBV7-2 to TRBJ2-1; a possible D gene is TRBD1 (7 bases). This CDR3 is built from 15 residues. The V gene lost 4 bases and the J gene lost 4 bases, with 14 bases spanning the gap. CDR1 and CDR2 from the germline V gene are SGHTA and FQGNSA. CDR3 loop: CASSSAGGGYNEQFF. The CDR3 nucleotides read TGTGCCAGCAGCTCTGCAGGGGGAGGTTACAATGAGCAGTTCTTC.

This clonotype was observed a handful of times. The V gene is TRBV7-2, the J gene TRBJ2-7; 7 bases are shared with TRBD2. The CDR3 has 14 residues. V gave up 5 bases and J gave up 0 bases; unmatched junction bases: 4. The germline V gene has CDR1 SGHTA and CDR2 FQGNSA. The CDR3 loop is CASSPRESSYEQYF. The DNA for the CDR3 is TGTGCCAGCAGCCCGCGGGAGAGCTCCTACGAGCAGTACTTC.

V gene TRBV20-1 combines with J gene TRBJ2-5; D remains ambiguous. The CDR3 sequence is 13 residues long. Trimming pared 2 bases from V and 2 bases from J, leaving 9 bases between. The germline V gene encodes CDR1 DFQATT and CDR2 SNEGSKA (reference sequence). The CDR3 loop is CSARQDLQETQYF. The CDR3 bases are TGCAGTGCTAGACAGGATCTTCAAGAGACCCAGTACTTC.

The rearrangement uses TRBV7-9 and TRBJ2-2; D unclear. The germline V gene has CDR1 SEHNR and CDR2 FQNEAQ (reference sequence). The CDR3 has 15 residues. Trimming took off 1 base at V and 5 bases at J, with 11 bases between the two ends. The CDR3 nucleotides read TGTGCCAGCAGCTTAGTTATAGGACGGACCGGGGAGCTGTTTTTT. This codes for CASSLVIGRTGELFF.

This chain joins TRBV7-9 and TRBJ1-2; TRBD1 is a possible D gene (6 bases). CDR3 length equals 13 residues. Germline loops: CDR1 SEHNR, CDR2 FQNEAQ (reference sequence). V was cut by 5 bases and J by 8 bases, with 15 bases left in between. The CDR3 coding sequence is TGTGCCAGCAGCCAACAGGGAATAGAAGGCTACACCTTC. This codes for CASSQQGIEGYTF.

This clonotype was counted only a few times. V gene TRBV4-1 combines with J gene TRBJ1-2, with D maybe TRBD1 (6 bases). The CDR3 covers 15 residues. Germline CDR1 MGHRA, CDR2 YSYEKL. With 2 bases removed from V and 7 bases from J, the gap between germline ends came to 17 bases. The CDR3 protein is CASSQYVDRSVGYTF. The CDR3 DNA follows: TGCGCCAGCAGCCAATACGTTGACAGGTCCGTTGGCTACACCTTC.

This chain connects TRBV12-3 or TRBV12-4 to TRBJ2-1; 9 bases are shared with TRBD2. The CDR3 is made up of 12 amino acids. Unmatched junction bases numbered 6, after V lost 3 bases and J lost 15 bases. In nucleotides, the CDR3 is TGTGCCAGCAGTTTTCTCCCTAGCGGGACGTTCTTC. It specifies CASSFLPSGTFF.

This chain connects TRBV20-1 to TRBJ1-6; D ambiguous. V was pared by 3 bases and J by 6 bases, with 9 bases between. The CDR3 consists of 13 residues. Germline V lookup: CDR1 DFQATT, CDR2 SNEGSKA (reference sequence). The CDR3 DNA sequence: TGCAGTGCTAGCCCCGGGGTTAATTCACCCCTCCACTTT. Amino acids: CSASPGVNSPLHF.

A few counts support this clonotype. The CDR3 loop reads CASSSYYGGLFF. CDR3 in DNA: TGTGCCAGCAGCTCCTACTACGGTGGGCTGTTTTTT. V gene TRBV5-6 combines with J gene TRBJ2-2; D call uncertain. The CDR3 runs to 12 residues. The V gene lost 3 bases and the J gene lost 13 bases, with 13 bases spanning the gap. The germline V gene has CDR1 SGHDT and CDR2 YYEEEE.

There are a few counts of this clonotype. CDR3 DNA: TGCGCCAGCAGCTTTGAGACAGGGGCCCCCTACGAGCAGTACTTC. Protein sequence: CASSFETGAPYEQYF. The chain recombines TRBV5-1 with TRBJ2-7; 8 bases line up with TRBD1. Germline trimming cut 2 bases from V and 2 bases from J; bases unmatched to any gene: 6. The germline gives CDR1 SGHRS, CDR2 YFSETQ. This CDR3 has 15 residues.

The chain is built from TRBV20-1 and TRBJ2-7; maybe TRBD2 (6 bases). CDR3 length: 15 amino acids. V lost 4 bases to trimming and J lost 7 bases, with 23 bases between them. Germline CDR1 is DFQATT and CDR2 is SNEGSKA (reference sequence). DNA for the CDR3: TGCAGTGCTACCCTTTCCGGGGGTATATCGGGGGAGCAGTACTTC. It translates to CSATLSGGISGEQYF.

This clonotype was recorded a few times. The rearrangement joins TRBV5-5 to TRBJ2-1; 8 nucleotides match TRBD1. Germline V gene sequence: CDR1 SGHKS, CDR2 YYEKEE (reference sequence). The CDR3 runs 14 residues. V gave up 0 bases and J gave up 8 bases; unmatched junction bases: 4. The CDR3 DNA sequence: TGTGCCAGCAGCTTGGATCAGGGGGCTGATGAGCAGTTCTTC. Protein: CASSLDQGADEQFF.

This clonotype was counted only a few times. The chain is built from TRBV28 and TRBJ1-2; TRBD1 might be the D (6 bases). With 6 bases removed from V and 5 bases from J, the gap between germline ends came to 13 bases. Germline lookup yields CDR1 MDHEN and CDR2 SYDVKM. This CDR3 comprises 13 residues. CDR3 residues: CASRTTGSYGYTF. The DNA for the CDR3 is TGTGCCAGCAGGACGACAGGATCTTATGGCTACACCTTC.

This clonotype was seen ten or more times. CDR3 protein: CASSQGHMNTGELFF. In nucleotides, the CDR3 is TGTGCCAGCAGCCAAGGGCACATGAACACCGGGGAGCTGTTTTTT. The chain carries TRBV3-1 and TRBJ2-2; D gene uncertain. Germline values: CDR1 LGHDT, CDR2 YNNKEL (reference sequence). The CDR3 is 15 residues long. With 1 base removed from V and 1 base from J, the gap between germline ends came to 7 bases.

This clonotype was observed at least ten times. The gene calls are TRBV19 and TRBJ2-1, with D tentatively TRBD1 (5 bases). Trimming left V 0 bases short and J 2 bases short, with 8 bases between. The CDR3 sequence is 15 residues long. The germline V gene encodes CDR1 LNHDA and CDR2 SQIVND (reference sequence). CDR3: CASSIDLTAYNEQFF. The CDR3 DNA reads TGTGCCAGTAGTATAGATCTGACAGCCTACAATGAGCAGTTCTTC.

This clonotype was counted only a few times. This rearrangement joins TRBV7-7 to TRBJ2-1; TRBD2 might be the D (5 bases). This CDR3 is 17 amino acids long. CDR1 and CDR2 from the germline V gene are SSHAT and FNYEAQ (reference sequence). Trimming shortened V by 1 base and J by 6 bases, and 19 bases separated the two germline ends. The DNA for the CDR3 is TGTGCCAGCAGCTTAGTCCCAGGCCCCGGGGTTGGCAATGAGCAGTTCTTC. Its translation is CASSLVPGPGVGNEQFF.

The table lists this clonotype with a few counts. The gene calls are TRBV5-1 and TRBJ2-2; 12 nucleotides line up with TRBD2. Trimming took 3 bases from V and 5 from J; bases not matched to a gene: 8. This CDR3 spans 17 amino acids. Germline V gene data show CDR1 as SGHRS and CDR2 as YFSETQ. CDR3 amino acids: CASSSRTSGIFTGELFF. CDR3 nucleotides: TGCGCCAGCAGCTCCCGGACTAGCGGGATTTTTACCGGGGAGCTGTTTTTT.

The V call is TRBV20-1, the J call TRBJ2-1; possible D gene TRBD1, 5 bases. Germline V CDR1 and CDR2: DFQATT, SNEGSKA (reference sequence). V was pared by 1 base and J by 0 bases, with 10 bases between. The CDR3 spans 15 residues. The DNA for the CDR3 is TGCAGTGCTAGAGGGGGCTGGAGCTCCTACAATGAGCAGTTCTTC. Translated, it gives CSARGGWSSYNEQFF.

This clonotype showed up just a few times. The V gene is TRBV20-1, the J gene TRBJ2-7, with 9 bases lining up with TRBD2. Losses at the gene ends were 6 bases for V and 2 bases for J; bases not matched to a gene: 5. Germline values: CDR1 DFQATT, CDR2 SNEGSKA (reference sequence). CDR3 size: 13 residues. Here the CDR3 reads CSAGVAGAYEQYF. The CDR3 DNA reads as TGCAGTGCGGGTGTAGCGGGAGCCTACGAGCAGTACTTC.

This chain links TRBV10-3 with TRBJ2-7; 9 nucleotides agree with TRBD2. CDR3 length: 15 residues. The germline V gene has CDR1 ENHRY and CDR2 SYGVKD. Trimming removed 3 bases from V and 0 bases from J; junction bases left unmatched: 3. CDR3 residues: CAISDLAGASYEQYF. The CDR3 DNA sequence: TGTGCCATCAGTGATTTAGCGGGGGCCTCCTACGAGCAGTACTTC.

The chain recombines TRBV24-1 with TRBJ2-5, with 9 bases that match TRBD1. CDR3 length: 14 residues. V was pared by 0 bases and J by 7 bases, with 2 bases of the junction left unmatched. Germline V gene lookup returns CDR1 KGHDR and CDR2 SFDVKD. The CDR3 sequence: CATSDLNRGRTQYF. In nucleotides, the CDR3 is TGTGCCACCAGTGATTTGAACAGGGGGCGGACCCAGTACTTC.

Many counts were recorded for this clonotype. The V and J genes are TRBV5-1 and TRBJ2-1; 11 bases agree with TRBD2. The CDR3 totals 15 residues. J was trimmed by 5 bases and V by 4 bases; bases with no gene match: 5. Germline V gene data show CDR1 as SGHRS and CDR2 as YFSETQ. CDR3 region: CASSPTSGSDNEQFF. The CDR3 coding sequence is TGCGCCAGCAGCCCCACTAGCGGGAGCGACAATGAGCAGTTCTTC.

This clonotype was detected ten times or more. The genes are TRBV24-1 and TRBJ1-1; 9 bases are a match to TRBD1. Unmatched junction bases numbered 5, after V lost 4 bases and J lost 9 bases. This CDR3 region has 13 residues. Per germline, CDR1 KGHDR and CDR2 SFDVKD. CDR3 coding DNA: TGTGCCACCAGTGACCCCTACAGGGGGCAAGCTTTCTTT. Translated, it gives CATSDPYRGQAFF.

The gene calls are TRBV27 and TRBJ2-5; D possibly corresponds to TRBD1 (6 bases). The CDR3 is 14 residues long. Between the trimmed V and J ends, which lost 0 bases and 2 bases, there was a span of 7 bases. Germline V lookup: CDR1 MNHEY, CDR2 SMNVEV (reference sequence). DNA of the CDR3: TGTGCCAGCAGTTTATCCGACAGGCAAGAGACCCAGTACTTC. Protein: CASSLSDRQETQYF.

This chain links TRBV27 with TRBJ1-1; possible D gene TRBD1, 5 bases. Looked up from germline, CDR1 is MNHEY and CDR2 is SMNVEV (reference sequence). Between the trimmed V and J ends, which lost 7 bases and 3 bases, there was a span of 12 bases. The CDR3 totals 13 residues. The CDR3 DNA reads TGTGCCAGCAATTCGGGGGTGCACACTGAAGCTTTCTTT. Translated: CASNSGVHTEAFF.

This clonotype showed up just a few times. The chain carries TRBV11-3 and TRBJ1-6; 7 bases map to TRBD1. With V trimmed by 1 base and J by 3 bases, 3 bases remained unmatched. This CDR3 has 16 amino acids. Germline CDR1 and CDR2: SGHNT and YENEEA. The chain's CDR3 is CASSLAGTDYNSPLHF. In DNA form, the CDR3 reads TGTGCCAGCAGCTTAGCCGGGACAGACTATAATTCACCCCTCCACTTT.